The present T cell receptor (beta chain) was sequenced within a study of control samples from healthy donors and cancer patients (TCRdb year 2020). Library prep was done by the immunoSEQ multiplex PCR assay. The clones in this table, taken by TCRdb from immuneACCESS, are in-frame only. Not every clone is retained; where verified, under half of the shortfall comes from an unresolved V gene, and the cause of the rest is unknown. The sample yields roughly 100,000 clones; just over 90% were counted once. About 2.5% of the sample lies in the top ten. A single count supports this clone. Its binding antigen is unknown. Base qualities are not recorded, but no much larger clone differs from it by a single base. V and J are trimmed by 10 bases and 3 bases, and the gene matches miss 22 bases of the junction. The CDR3 covers 18 residues, taking in both the cysteine and the phenylalanine. This entry keeps only the CDR3 DNA: 54 bases, framed from base 1. The germline V gene (reference sequence) provides CDR1 PRHDT and CDR2 FYEKMQ.

The sample was blood. This TCR derives from a young woman in good health. The rearrangement combines TRBV13 with TRBJ2-5, and 8 junctional nucleotides match TRBD2. CDR3 region: CATARPSVRGGFEETQYF. The nucleotide sequence reads TGTGCCACAGCCCGACCTAGTGTTCGGGGGGGATTCGAAGAGACCCAGTACTTC.